These 2 T cell receptor beta chains share one sample of origin, sequenced in a study of blood T cell repertoires in COVID-19. Profiling relied on immunoSEQ multiplex PCR, and the TCRdb table lists in-frame clones only, not all of them. The sample has about 54,000 clones; 80% to 90% are singletons. The sample taken for sequencing was peripheral blood. The receptors here all came from a woman in her fifties or sixties with acute or convalescent COVID-19.

This sequence joins TRBV28 and TRBJ2-2; D uncertain. This CDR3 comprises 12 residues. Germline CDR1 and CDR2: MDHEN and SYDVKM. Deletions cut 6 bases from V and 6 bases from J, with 8 bases between. For the CDR3, the DNA is TGTGCCAGCAGACTACCCCCCGGGGAGCTGTTTTTT. It yields the protein CASRLPPGELFF. The full variable domain, with the rest looked up from reference TRBV28 and TRBJ2-2, is DVKVTQSSRYLVKRTGEKVFLECVQDMDHENMFWYRQDPGLGLRLIYFSYDVKMKEKGDIPEGYSVSREKKERFSLILESASTNQTSMYLCASRLPPGELFFGEGSRLTVL.

The rearrangement links TRBV2 to TRBJ2-1, with TRBD1 matching over 7 bases. After removal of 5 bases from V and 10 bases from J, the junction contained 5 bases not matched to a gene. CDR3 length: 12 amino acids. Germline V CDR1 and CDR2: SNHLY, FYNNEI. CDR3 sequence (DNA): TGTGCCAGCAGTCGACAGGGACGCGAGCAGTTCTTC. Translation gives CASSRQGREQFF.